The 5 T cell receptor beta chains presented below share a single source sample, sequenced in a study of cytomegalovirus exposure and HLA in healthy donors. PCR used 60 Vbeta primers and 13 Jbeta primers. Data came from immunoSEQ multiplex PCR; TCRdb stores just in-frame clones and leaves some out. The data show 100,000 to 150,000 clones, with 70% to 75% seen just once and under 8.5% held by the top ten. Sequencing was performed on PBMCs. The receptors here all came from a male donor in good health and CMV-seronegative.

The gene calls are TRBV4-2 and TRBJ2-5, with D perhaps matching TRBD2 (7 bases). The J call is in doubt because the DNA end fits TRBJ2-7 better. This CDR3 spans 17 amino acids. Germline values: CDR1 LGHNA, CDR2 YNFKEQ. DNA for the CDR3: TGTGCCAGCAGCCAAGATGCGGCGGGCGGGGGCAAATACGAGCAGTACTTC. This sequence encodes CASSQDAAGGGKYEQYF.

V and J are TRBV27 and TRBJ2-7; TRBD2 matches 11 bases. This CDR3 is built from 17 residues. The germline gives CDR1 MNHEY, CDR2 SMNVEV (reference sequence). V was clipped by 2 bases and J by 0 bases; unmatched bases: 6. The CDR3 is CASSLIPGTSGSYEQYF. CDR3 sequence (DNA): TGTGCCAGCAGTTTAATTCCCGGGACTAGCGGCTCCTACGAGCAGTACTTC.

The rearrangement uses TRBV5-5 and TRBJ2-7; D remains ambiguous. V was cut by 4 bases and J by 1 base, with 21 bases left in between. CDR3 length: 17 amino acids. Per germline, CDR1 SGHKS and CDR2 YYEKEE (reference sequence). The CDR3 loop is CASSPRTNTLQSYEQYF. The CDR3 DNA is TGTGCCAGCAGCCCACGAACGAACACCCTTCAGTCCTACGAGCAGTACTTC.

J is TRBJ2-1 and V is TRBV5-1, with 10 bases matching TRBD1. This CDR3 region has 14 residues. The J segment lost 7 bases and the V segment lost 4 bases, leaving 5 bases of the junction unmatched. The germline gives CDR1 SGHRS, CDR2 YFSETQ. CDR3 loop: CASSPWTGGNEQFF. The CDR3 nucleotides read TGCGCCAGCAGCCCCTGGACAGGGGGGAATGAGCAGTTCTTC.

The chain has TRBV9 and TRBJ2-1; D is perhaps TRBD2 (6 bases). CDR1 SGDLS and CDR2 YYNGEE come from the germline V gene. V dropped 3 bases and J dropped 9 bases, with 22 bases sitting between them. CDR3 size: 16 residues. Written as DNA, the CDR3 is TGTGCCAGCAGCGCCCTTGCGGAACTCGGGGGTAGTGAGCAGTTCTTC. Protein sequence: CASSALAELGGSEQFF.